This TCR beta chain was identified in a study of shared clonotypes between healthy human individuals. Study outcomes and limitations: Clonotype sharing among donors likely depends on sequencing depth.

This clone was seen more than once but under ten times. No antigen is known for it. With V trimmed by 1 base and J by 0 bases, 5 bases remained unmatched. The CDR3 loop spans 17 amino acids. CDR1 MGHRA and CDR2 YSYEKL come from the germline V gene. Method: immunoSEQ multiplex PCR; TCRdb's copy keeps in-frame clones and lacks some. The profile shows around 500,000 clones, 79% of them singletons. The specimen was PBMCs. The sequence derives from a woman between 40 and 55 years old in good health. Some clones in this sample may be carry-over from other donors' samples. The V and J genes are TRBV4-1 and TRBJ2-7; 11 bases align to TRBD2. For the CDR3, the DNA is TGCGCCAGCAGCCAAGGGTGGACTAGCGGGTTCTCCTACGAGCAGTACTTC. Translating it yields CASSQGWTSGFSYEQYF.